The clone carrying this TCR beta chain turned up a few times. Antigen specificity is unknown. The sample is drawn from a study of T cell repertoires in cytomegalovirus infection. Study context: Through public TCR beta signatures, both CMV infection and matching HLA type were indicated. Findings and limits, study-wide: Dominating the ex vivo response were HLA-C-restricted CMV-specific TCR beta clonotypes.

TCRdb processed the reads anew with MiXCR; each CDR3 protein has one entry. Of roughly 990,000 distinct CDR3 sequences in the sample, around a third were seen once. The CDR3 runs 13 residues. Per the germline V gene, CDR1 is DFQATT and CDR2 is SNEGSKA (reference sequence). The junction had 4 bases not matched to a gene; V was cut back by 4 bases and J by 2 bases. The source was cultured CD8+ T cells from PBMCs, collected from culture after CMV antigen stimulation. This TCR derives from a human donor in good health (CMV status not recorded). Some clones in this sample may be carry-over from other donors' samples. V usage is TRBV20-1 and J usage is TRBJ2-7, with 8 bases identical to TRBD1. The DNA of the CDR3 is TGCAGTGCTACAGGGACAGGAACCTACGAGCAGTACTTC. Amino acid sequence: CSATGTGTYEQYF.